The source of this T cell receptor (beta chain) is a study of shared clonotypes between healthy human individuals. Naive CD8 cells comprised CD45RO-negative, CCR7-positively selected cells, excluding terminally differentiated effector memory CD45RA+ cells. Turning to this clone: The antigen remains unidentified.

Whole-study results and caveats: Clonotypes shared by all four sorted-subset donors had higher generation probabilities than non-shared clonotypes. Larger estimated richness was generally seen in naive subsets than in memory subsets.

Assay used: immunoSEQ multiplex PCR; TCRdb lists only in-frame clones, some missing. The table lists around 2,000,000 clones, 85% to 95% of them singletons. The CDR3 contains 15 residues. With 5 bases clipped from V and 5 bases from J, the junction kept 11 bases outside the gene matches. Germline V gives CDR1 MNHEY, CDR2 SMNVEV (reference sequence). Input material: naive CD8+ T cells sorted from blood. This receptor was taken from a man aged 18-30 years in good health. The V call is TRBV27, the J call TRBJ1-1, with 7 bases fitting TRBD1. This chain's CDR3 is CASSVSPGGWTEAFF. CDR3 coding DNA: TGTGCCAGCAGTGTCTCCCCAGGGGGTTGGACTGAAGCTTTCTTT.